The rows below give T cell receptor beta chains drawn from one sample of a study of cytomegalovirus exposure and HLA in healthy donors. Sequenced by immunoSEQ multiplex PCR; TCRdb stores in-frame clones only, minus some. The top ten hold more than 3.5% of the sample, which has about 130,000 clones, around 70% seen once. The sample comprised PBMCs. These receptor sequences come from a middle-aged man in good health and CMV-seropositive. CDR3s include the opening cysteine and the closing phenylalanine or tryptophan. The D gene is left open where the match is weak. Size is omitted from some rows. Given values are once, few, many or a class for expanded clones.

v_gene,j_gene,d_gene,abundance,CDR3aa,CDR3nt
TRBV4-1,TRBJ2-2,NA,many,CASSQDWANTGELFF,TGCGCCAGCAGCCAAGATTGGGCTAACACCGGGGAGCTGTTTTTT
TRBV27,TRBJ1-1,TRBD1,NA,CASSFLGTGGFIMNTEAFF,TGTGCCAGCAGTTTCCTAGGGACAGGGGGTTTTATCATGAACACTGAAGCTTTCTTT
TRBV10-3,TRBJ2-1,NA,NA,CAISESTGQQFF,TGTGCCATCAGTGAGTCGACAGGACAGCAGTTCTTC
TRBV6-5,TRBJ2-2,TRBD2,NA,CASSSLAGGNTGELFF,TGTGCCAGCAGTTCCTTAGCGGGGGGGAACACCGGGGAGCTGTTTTTT
TRBV2,TRBJ1-3,NA,NA,CASCGGIGNTIYF,TGTGCCAGCTGTGGAGGGATTGGAAACACCATATATTTT
TRBV10-1,TRBJ1-1,TRBD1,NA,CASSDPGQQTEAFF,TGCGCCAGCAGTGATCCGGGACAGCAGACTGAAGCTTTCTTT
TRBV7-8,TRBJ2-5,NA,once,CASSLASKVVVTQYF,TGTGCCAGCAGCTTAGCCTCTAAAGTAGTCGTGACCCAGTACTTC
TRBV11-1,TRBJ2-7,TRBD2,NA,CASSSTSGRVPYEQYF,TGTGCCAGCAGCTCAACTAGCGGGAGGGTCCCCTACGAGCAGTACTTC
TRBV5-1,TRBJ2-3,TRBD1,NA,CASSLGVTGFTDTQYF,TGCGCCAGCAGCTTGGGGGTGACAGGGTTCACAGATACGCAGTATTTT
TRBV5-1,TRBJ1-2,TRBD1,NA,CASSLTRDRVWSGYTF,TGCGCCAGCAGCTTGACCCGGGACAGGGTTTGGAGTGGCTACACCTTC
TRBV4-2,TRBJ2-7,NA,NA,CASSQDRAYEQYF,TGTGCCAGCAGCCAAGATCGGGCCTACGAGCAGTACTTC
TRBV28,TRBJ2-1,NA,once,CASSSVAGLGNEQFF,TGTGCCAGCAGCTCGGTGGCAGGGCTGGGAAATGAGCAGTTCTTC
TRBV7-2,TRBJ2-7,TRBD1,NA,CASSLVTGEAYEQYF,TGTGCCAGCAGCTTAGTGACAGGGGAAGCCTACGAGCAGTACTTC
TRBV6-6,TRBJ2-2,NA,NA,CASSPRTQNTGELFF,TGTGCCAGCAGTCCCAGGACACAGAACACCGGGGAGCTGTTTTTT
TRBV9,TRBJ2-7,TRBD1,NA,CASSVRGQGYEQYF,TGTGCCAGCAGCGTCCGCGGACAGGGCTACGAGCAGTACTTC
TRBV6-1,TRBJ1-5,NA,NA,CASSEARGRRGLNQPQHF,TGTGCCAGCAGTGAAGCGCGGGGTAGGCGGGGACTCAATCAGCCCCAGCATTTT
TRBV6-5,TRBJ2-1,NA,NA,CASSQGVDEQFF,TGTGCCAGCAGCCAAGGGGTCGATGAGCAGTTCTTC
TRBV19,TRBJ2-4,NA,NA,CASRLNPVNIQYF,TGTGCCAGTCGACTAAACCCTGTAAACATTCAGTACTTC
TRBV10-2,TRBJ2-4,TRBD2,NA,CASTSDGGGANIQYF,TGCGCCAGCACCTCCGACGGCGGGGGGGCCAACATTCAGTACTTC
TRBV2,TRBJ1-6,TRBD1,NA,CASSAGGNSPLHF,TGTGCCAGCAGCGCAGGGGGAAATTCACCCCTCCACTTT
TRBV6-6,TRBJ1-2,NA,NA,CASSYPLSGYTF,TGTGCCAGCAGTTACCCGTTGAGCGGCTACACCTTC
TRBV9,TRBJ2-2,NA,NA,CASQGGEEAGTGELFF,TGTGCCAGCCAAGGGGGAGAGGAGGCCGGCACCGGGGAGCTGTTTTTT
TRBV5-4,TRBJ2-2,NA,NA,CASSHDNSRASGELFF,TGTGCCAGCAGCCATGATAACAGCAGGGCGTCCGGGGAGCTGTTTTTT
TRBV5-1,TRBJ2-7,NA,NA,CASSLYDSSYEQYF,TGCGCCAGCAGCTTGTATGACAGTTCCTACGAGCAGTACTTC
TRBV11-2,TRBJ2-2,NA,NA,CASSLDGQYTGELFF,TGTGCCAGCAGCTTAGATGGGCAGTACACCGGGGAGCTGTTTTTT
TRBV4-3,TRBJ2-2,NA,NA,CASSQDPGTSTGELFF,TGCGCCAGCAGCCAAGATCCTGGCACCTCCACCGGGGAGCTGTTTTTT
TRBV27,TRBJ2-5,TRBD2,once,CASSHLAGEEETQYF,TGTGCCAGCAGCCACCTAGCGGGGGAGGAGGAGACCCAGTACTTC
TRBV2,TRBJ2-3,TRBD1,NA,CASSPGQQGDTQYF,TGTGCCAGCAGTCCGGGACAGCAAGGGGATACGCAGTATTTT
TRBV7-3,TRBJ2-1,TRBD2,NA,CASSLRGGGTTDNEQFF,TGTGCCAGCAGCTTAAGGGGGGGAGGAACCACCGACAATGAGCAGTTCTTC
TRBV7-8,TRBJ2-2,NA,few,CASSQRYKENTGELFF,TGTGCCAGCAGCCAGAGGTACAAGGAAAACACCGGGGAGCTGTTTTTT
TRBV7-3,TRBJ2-5,TRBD2,NA,CASSLGLAGGETQYF,TGTGCCAGCAGCTTAGGCCTAGCGGGAGGAGAGACCCAGTACTTC
TRBV28,TRBJ1-4,NA,NA,CASKLGVNEKLFF,TGTGCCAGCAAATTAGGGGTTAATGAAAAACTGTTTTTT
TRBV6-5,TRBJ2-7,NA,NA,CASSGQATYEQYF,TGTGCCAGCAGTGGGCAGGCCACCTACGAGCAGTACTTC
TRBV19,TRBJ2-1,TRBD2,NA,CASSINPPSGSPENEQFF,TGTGCCAGTAGTATTAACCCCCCTAGCGGGAGCCCCGAGAATGAGCAGTTCTTC
TRBV5-6,TRBJ2-2,NA,few,CASSTTRGGTTGELFF,TGTGCCAGCAGCACGACTAGGGGGGGAACCACCGGGGAGCTGTTTTTT
TRBV5-8,TRBJ1-5,TRBD1,NA,CASSLGQGAGDQPQHF,TGTGCCAGCAGCTTGGGACAGGGGGCAGGGGATCAGCCCCAGCATTTT
TRBV7-8,TRBJ2-1,TRBD2,few,CASSPRTSGSPRNEQFF,TGTGCCAGCAGCCCTCGGACTAGCGGGAGTCCAAGGAATGAGCAGTTCTTC
TRBV25-1,TRBJ1-2,NA,NA,CASSDGDYYGYTF,TGTGCCAGCAGTGATGGGGACTACTATGGCTACACCTTC
TRBV29-1,TRBJ2-7,NA,NA,CSVEGGYEQYF,TGCAGCGTTGAGGGGGGCTACGAGCAGTACTTC
TRBV5-1,TRBJ2-6,TRBD2,NA,CASSPGGVSGANVPTF,TGCGCCAGCAGCCCGGGAGGCGTTTCTGGGGCCAACGTCCCGACTTTC
TRBV2,TRBJ2-7,TRBD1,NA,CASRVLSQGEWAYEQYF,TGTGCCAGCAGGGTACTCTCCCAGGGGGAATGGGCTTACGAGCAGTACTTC
TRBV9,TRBJ1-5,NA,NA,CASSVEGDAQPQHF,TGTGCCAGCAGCGTAGAGGGGGACGCTCAGCCCCAGCATTTT
TRBV4-3,TRBJ1-3,NA,NA,CASSQLDPGNTIYF,TGCGCCAGCAGCCAGTTAGATCCGGGAAACACCATATATTTT
TRBV11-2,TRBJ2-3,NA,few,CASSLYGQSQDTQYF,TGTGCCAGCAGCTTATACGGACAGAGCCAAGATACGCAGTATTTT
TRBV10-3,TRBJ1-5,TRBD1,NA,CAISGDSDQPQHF,TGTGCCATCAGTGGGGACAGCGATCAGCCCCAGCATTTT
TRBV28,TRBJ2-7,TRBD2,NA,CASSLGSGASFEQYF,TGTGCCAGCAGTTTAGGGAGCGGGGCCTCCTTCGAGCAGTACTTC
TRBV5-5,TRBJ1-5,NA,few,CASSYYVTGSNQPQHF,TGTGCCAGCAGCTACTATGTAACAGGGAGCAATCAGCCCCAGCATTTT
TRBV6-1,TRBJ1-1,NA,NA,CASSEAGGGTEAFF,TGTGCCAGCAGTGAAGCGGGGGGAGGCACTGAAGCTTTCTTT